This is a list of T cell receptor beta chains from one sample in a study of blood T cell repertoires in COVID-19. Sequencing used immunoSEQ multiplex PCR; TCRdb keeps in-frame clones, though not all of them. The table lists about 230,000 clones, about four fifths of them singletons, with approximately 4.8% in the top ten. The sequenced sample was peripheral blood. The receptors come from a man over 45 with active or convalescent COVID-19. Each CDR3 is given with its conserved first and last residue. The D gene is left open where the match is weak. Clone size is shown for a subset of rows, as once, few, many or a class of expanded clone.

DNA: TGCGCCAGCAACCCTTATTCAGGACAGGGCATTCACTATGGCTACACCTTC; CDR3: CASNPYSGQGIHYGYTF; size: -; D: TRBD1; J: TRBJ1-2; V: TRBV10-1
DNA: TGCGCCAGCAGTGGGGGGGTCGGGGAGCTGTTTTTT; CDR3: CASSGGVGELFF; size: -; D: -; J: TRBJ2-2; V: TRBV10-2
DNA: TGTGCCAGCAGTTTATGGGCGGGGGCTAGCACAGATACGCAGTATTTT; CDR3: CASSLWAGASTDTQYF; size: -; D: -; J: TRBJ2-3; V: TRBV27
DNA: TGTGCCTGGAGTGTTATGGCAAACAGTAACACTGAAGCTTTCTTT; CDR3: CAWSVMANSNTEAFF; size: -; D: -; J: TRBJ1-1; V: TRBV30
DNA: TGTGCCAGCAGTTACTCGTCCGGGGTCCCCAATTCACCCCTCCACTTT; CDR3: CASSYSSGVPNSPLHF; size: -; D: -; J: TRBJ1-6; V: TRBV6-5
DNA: TGCGCCAGCAGCCGTGACTCAGCAACTAATGAAAAACTGTTTTTT; CDR3: CASSRDSATNEKLFF; size: few; D: -; J: TRBJ1-4; V: TRBV4-1
DNA: TGTGCCTGGAGTCAGGGGGCGAATTCTAAGGAGACCCAGTACTTC; CDR3: CAWSQGANSKETQYF; size: -; D: TRBD1; J: TRBJ2-5; V: TRBV30
DNA: TGTGCCAGTAGTACCTCCACGGAGACTGAAGCTTTCTTT; CDR3: CASSTSTETEAFF; size: few; D: -; J: TRBJ1-1; V: TRBV19
DNA: TGTGCCAGTTGGGCCATCGGGAGCGGGCACACTGAAGCTTTCTTT; CDR3: CASWAIGSGHTEAFF; size: -; D: -; J: TRBJ1-1; V: TRBV19
DNA: TGTGCCAGCCGTCACAGGGGGCTCACCGGGGAGCTGTTTTTT; CDR3: CASRHRGLTGELFF; size: -; D: TRBD1; J: TRBJ2-2; V: TRBV25-1
DNA: TGTGCCACCAGTGACCCGACAGGGTTGGTCTACGAGCAGTACTTC; CDR3: CATSDPTGLVYEQYF; size: -; D: TRBD1; J: TRBJ2-7; V: TRBV24-1
DNA: TGTGCCAGCAGCCCGCCCGGGGGGGCCTATGGCTACACCTTC; CDR3: CASSPPGGAYGYTF; size: -; D: -; J: TRBJ1-2; V: TRBV9
DNA: TGTGCCAGCAGCTTAGACAATCCCCCCTACGAGCAGTACTTC; CDR3: CASSLDNPPYEQYF; size: -; D: -; J: TRBJ2-7; V: TRBV11-2
DNA: TGTGCCAGCAGCCATCTAGCGGGGTACTCCTACGAGCAGTACTTC; CDR3: CASSHLAGYSYEQYF; size: -; D: TRBD2; J: TRBJ2-7; V: TRBV3-1/TRBV3-2
DNA: TGTGCCAGCAGCCAAAGCGGGACAGGGGTTTTTGGTGAAGCTTTCTTT; CDR3: CASSQSGTGVFGEAFF; size: -; D: TRBD1; J: TRBJ1-1; V: TRBV14
DNA: TGTGCCAGCAGCATTAAGGGACTAGCGGGGGGGCCGCACAATGAGCAGTTCTTC; CDR3: CASSIKGLAGGPHNEQFF; size: -; D: TRBD2; J: TRBJ2-1; V: TRBV11-2
DNA: TGTGCCAGCAGCGTAGAGCAGGGTCGCTATGGCTACACCTTC; CDR3: CASSVEQGRYGYTF; size: -; D: -; J: TRBJ1-2; V: TRBV9
DNA: TGTGCCAGCAGCACCGGACAGGGAGAGCAGTACTTC; CDR3: CASSTGQGEQYF; size: -; D: TRBD1; J: TRBJ2-7; V: TRBV7-8
DNA: TGCAGCGTTAGGGACAGAGGAAACTATGGCTACACCTTC; CDR3: CSVRDRGNYGYTF; size: few; D: TRBD1; J: TRBJ1-2; V: TRBV29-1
DNA: TGTGCCAGCACCGGTAGCGGGGGGCGTACGCAGTATTTT; CDR3: CASTGSGGRTQYF; size: -; D: TRBD2; J: TRBJ2-3; V: TRBV11-2
DNA: TGCGCCAGCAGCCAGGGTGCGGGGGCGAACACCGGGGAGCTGTTTTTT; CDR3: CASSQGAGANTGELFF; size: -; D: TRBD2; J: TRBJ2-2; V: TRBV4-3
DNA: TGTGCCAGCTTGTGCGCCGAATTCTATCAGCCCCAGCATTTT; CDR3: CASLCAEFYQPQHF; size: -; D: -; J: TRBJ1-5; V: TRBV5-6
DNA: TGTGCCAGCAGTTTCGCGCTCCGGGGGAGCGAGCAGTACTTC; CDR3: CASSFALRGSEQYF; size: -; D: -; J: TRBJ2-7; V: TRBV6-5
DNA: TGTGCCAGCAGTTACACAGTTAATCAGCCCCAGCATTTT; CDR3: CASSYTVNQPQHF; size: -; D: -; J: TRBJ1-5; V: TRBV6-5
DNA: TGTGCCAGCAGCCCGGGGAGTTTAGCGGGGGGCACAGATACGCAGTATTTT; CDR3: CASSPGSLAGGTDTQYF; size: -; D: TRBD2; J: TRBJ2-3; V: TRBV11-3
DNA: TGTGCCAGCAGCAATAAATGGACTAGCGGGGGAAGCACAGATACGCAGTATTTT; CDR3: CASSNKWTSGGSTDTQYF; size: few; D: -; J: TRBJ2-3; V: TRBV21-1
DNA: TGCGCCAGCAGCCAAGATCAGGGGTTCGGTTCACCCCTCCACTTT; CDR3: CASSQDQGFGSPLHF; size: -; D: -; J: TRBJ1-6; V: TRBV4-1